The rows below give T cell receptor beta chains drawn from one sample of a study of T cells in Graves' hyperthyroidism and ophthalmopathy. TCRdb re-called the multiplex PCR reads through MiXCR, storing one row per CDR3 protein. Of some 600,000 distinct CDR3 sequences listed, more than 45% are singletons. Sequenced sample: peripheral blood or thyroid tissue (not recorded which). The source of these receptors is a woman aged 18-29 years with Graves' hyperthyroidism. Each CDR3 is given with its conserved first and last residue.

v_call	j_call	cdr3_aa
TRBV7-9	TRBJ1-3	CASSLGGGNTIYF
TRBV2	TRBJ1-1	CASSERTGRWAEAFF
TRBV7-6	TRBJ2-7	CASSPAQEYEQYF
TRBV24-1	TRBJ2-7	CASGSDSHYEQYF
TRBV7-9	TRBJ2-7	CASTTSGSYEQYF
TRBV13	TRBJ1-2	CASTSGAGGYTF
TRBV24-1	TRBJ1-2	CATSVDSLNYGYTF
TRBV6-4	TRBJ1-5	CASREYSNQPQHF
TRBV29-1	TRBJ1-1	CSVAQGKNTEAFF
TRBV7-9	TRBJ2-7	CASSLVGAVYEQYF
TRBV7-3	TRBJ2-2	CASSLTGEYTGELFF
TRBV7-2	TRBJ1-1	CASSHWTGTLGTEAFF
TRBV29-1	TRBJ1-1	CSVGLRTGVIGTEAFF
TRBV6-5	TRBJ2-5	CASSPHFGGAQETQYF
TRBV10-3	TRBJ1-3	CAIFPDSGNTIYF
TRBV11-3	TRBJ2-2	CASSLEYIGELFF
TRBV7-9	TRBJ2-2	CASSPRTGSYTGELFF
TRBV7-9	TRBJ1-1	CASSFTVETGEKPLVNTEAFF
TRBV7-9	-	CASSTPGLPNEQFF
TRBV11-2	TRBJ2-3	CASSSGNTQYF
TRBV15	TRBJ1-2	CATSRGPGGDYGYTF
TRBV7-3	TRBJ2-1	CASSSGLADEQFF
TRBV7-2	TRBJ2-2	CASSQGPGRTGELFF
TRBV7-2	TRBJ1-4	CASSLAGTGVEKLFF
TRBV20-1	TRBJ1-4	CSAGLRRGDEQLFF
TRBV7-2	TRBJ1-2	CASSLSPLGGSYGYTF
TRBV7-2	TRBJ1-4	CASSSGLWSEKLFF
TRBV15	TRBJ2-5	CATSSQGGGGETQYF
TRBV2	TRBJ2-2	CASGRLAGGPTGELFF
TRBV13	TRBJ2-2	CASSRLAGTGELFF
TRBV20-1	TRBJ2-7	CSADRDISYEQYF
TRBV15	TRBJ1-3	CATSRDRVYSGNTIYF
TRBV2	TRBJ1-2	CAKRPTAESYGYTF
TRBV5-1	TRBJ2-7	CASSLFGSPGPTYEQYF
TRBV2	TRBJ1-5	CASSEGQGRFEEPQHF
TRBV29-1	TRBJ1-1	CSVGQVLTEAFF
TRBV7-9	TRBJ1-2	CASTLRLDRERKAGYTF
TRBV6-5	TRBJ1-1	CASSLNRVAYTEAFF
TRBV2	TRBJ1-1	CASSETGQVVAFF
TRBV12-3/TRBV12-4	TRBJ2-7	CASSDDSQTSYEQYF
TRBV5-1	TRBJ1-3	CASVGNGNTIYF
TRBV7-4	TRBJ1-5	CASRLAGGQPQHF
TRBV9	TRBJ2-7	CASSVSSTRAYEQYF
TRBV2	TRBJ2-5	CASSAGGSEETQYF
TRBV29-1	TRBJ1-5	CSSDRESQPQHF
TRBV2	TRBJ2-7	CASKSGAGVPKQYF
TRBV24-1	TRBJ1-5	CATSETENQPQHF
TRBV5-6	TRBJ2-5	CASSPLAGRRQETQYF
TRBV7-9	TRBJ2-3	CASSSGLRTDTQYF